This TCR beta chain emerged from a study of blood T cell repertoires in COVID-19. About the research overall: COVID-19 samples from acute and convalescent phases originated in the United States, Italy and Spain.

Per the authors' pipeline: Estimation of nucleated cell counts was performed using reference gene primer amplification. TCRdb's table, derived via immunoSEQ multiplex PCR, lists solely in-frame clones and lacks some. V, J and clone size reflect that table, while D and trimming were determined from the DNA. The table records about 300,000 clones, just over 90% of them present only once. CDR1 is ENHRY and CDR2 is SYGVKD in the germline V gene. The CDR3 extends over 16 amino acids. With 5 bases removed from V and 1 base from J, the gap between germline ends came to 15 bases. Seattle enrolled patients during active infection and tracked them longitudinally.

The V gene is TRBV10-3, the J gene TRBJ1-3; possibly TRBD1 for D (6 bases). This clonotype was sampled from a woman in her 30s with COVID-19, enrolled during active disease. The specimen was peripheral blood. DNA of the CDR3: TGTGCCATCAGTCAACGAACAGGGAGATCTGGAAACACCATATATTTT. Translation: CAISQRTGRSGNTIYF.